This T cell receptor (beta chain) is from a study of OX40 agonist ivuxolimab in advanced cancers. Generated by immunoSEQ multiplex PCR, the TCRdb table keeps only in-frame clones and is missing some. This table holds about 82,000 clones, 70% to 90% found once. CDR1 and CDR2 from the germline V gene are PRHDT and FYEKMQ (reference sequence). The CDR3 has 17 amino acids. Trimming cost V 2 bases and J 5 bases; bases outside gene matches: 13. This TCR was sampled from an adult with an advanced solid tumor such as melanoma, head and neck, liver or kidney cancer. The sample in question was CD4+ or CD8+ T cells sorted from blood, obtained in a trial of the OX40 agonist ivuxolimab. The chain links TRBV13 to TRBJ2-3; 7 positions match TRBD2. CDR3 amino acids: CASSLSGWAGEVDTQYF. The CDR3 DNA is TGTGCCAGCAGCTTATCCGGATGGGCGGGAGAGGTAGATACGCAGTATTTT.